This T cell receptor beta chain was obtained from a study of human T cells and chemical hapten exposure. Study findings and constraints: Donors had alopecia, so their immune response may differ from healthy people's.

Worth noting for this clonotype: Its antigen is still unknown.

In TCRdb, the RACE reads were re-called with MiXCR into one record per CDR3 protein. Counted here are around 260,000 distinct CDR3 sequences, about 9.4% occurring once; the ten biggest clones make up 2.3%. Indicated time point: pre-sensitization, week 0. The treatment was: therapeutic diphenylcyclopropenone sensitization with weekly scalp DPC. The sequence came from a woman in her forties with alopecia areata. Some clones in this sample may be carry-over from other donors' samples. The specimen comprised whole blood, sampled in connection with sensitization to the hapten diphenylcyclopropenone (DPC).

The CDR3 here is CATPAGDRGYNSPLHF. CDR3 coding DNA: TGTGCCACCCCGGCCGGGGACAGGGGATATAATTCACCCCTCCACTTT. V gene TRBV27 combines with J gene TRBJ1-6; 10 bases agree with TRBD1. Trimming cost V 10 bases and J 4 bases; bases outside gene matches: 10. The germline V gene has CDR1 MNHEY and CDR2 SMNVEV (reference sequence). The CDR3 runs 16 residues.